This T cell receptor beta chain is from a study of Ad26.COV2.S vaccination and SARS-CoV-2 variants. With V trimmed by 2 bases and J by 1 base, 10 bases remained unmatched. The CDR3 totals 16 residues. Germline CDR1 is GTSNPN and CDR2 is SVGIG (reference sequence). The protocol was immunoSEQ multiplex PCR, while the TCRdb copy is restricted to in-frame clones and leaves out a portion. There are hundreds of thousands of clones in the sample; around 92% occur only once, and 1.5% lies in the top ten. The treatment here: over 15 received Ad26.COV2.S at low or high dose, single or two shots; five or six received placebo; per-sample allocation not given. Specimens were obtained on day 63 following the first vaccine or placebo injection.

The receptor's source is a person aged 18-65 years who received the Ad26.COV2.S COVID-19 vaccine or a placebo. This sample comprised peripheral blood, obtained in a trial of Ad26.COV2.S vaccine versus placebo. The J gene is TRBJ2-5, the V gene TRBV30; TRBD2 aligns across 7 bases. CDR3 in DNA: TGTGCCTGGAGTAAAGGTGTTGTAGCGGGCCAAGAGACCCAGTACTTC. Protein: CAWSKGVVAGQETQYF.